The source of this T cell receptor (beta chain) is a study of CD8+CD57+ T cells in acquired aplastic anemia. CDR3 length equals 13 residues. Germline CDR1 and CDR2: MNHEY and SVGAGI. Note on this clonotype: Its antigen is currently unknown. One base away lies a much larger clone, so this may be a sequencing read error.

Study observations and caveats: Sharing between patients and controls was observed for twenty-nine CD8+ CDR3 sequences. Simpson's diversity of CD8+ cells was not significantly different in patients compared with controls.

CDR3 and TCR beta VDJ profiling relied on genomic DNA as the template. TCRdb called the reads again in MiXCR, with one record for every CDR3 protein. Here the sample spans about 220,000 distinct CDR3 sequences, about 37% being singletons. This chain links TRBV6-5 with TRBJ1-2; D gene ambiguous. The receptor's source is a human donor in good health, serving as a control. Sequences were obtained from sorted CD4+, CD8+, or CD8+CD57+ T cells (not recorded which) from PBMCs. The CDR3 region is CASSYLGDYGCTF. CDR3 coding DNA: TGTGCCAGCAGTTACCTCGGTGACTATGGCTGCACCTTC.